This TCR beta chain was documented in a study of Graves' ophthalmopathy and Graves' hyperthyroidism. CDR1 WSHSY and CDR2 SAAADI come from the germline V gene. V shed 6 bases, J shed 1 base, and the junction held 8 bases outside the gene matches. This CDR3 has 15 residues. CDR3 regions of TCR beta were amplified from RNA transcripts. After a first-round RT-PCR with HTBI primers, a second-round multiplex PCR was run. TCRdb reprocessed the multiplex PCR reads via MiXCR and lists one record per CDR3 protein. The data show a few hundred thousand distinct CDR3 sequences, under 40% seen once. This clonotype occurred once.

This chain links TRBV10-2 with TRBJ2-5; 7 bases align to TRBD2. This sequence originates from an adult man with Graves' hyperthyroidism. Specimen: peripheral blood or thyroid tissue (not recorded which). CDR3 sequence (DNA): TGCGCCAGCAGCCTAGCGGACCTGATCCAAGAGACCCAGTACTTC. This codes for CASSLADLIQETQYF.